This T cell receptor (beta chain) was captured by sequencing in a study of T cells after posttransplantation cyclophosphamide. Control samples came 1 year after myeloablative marrow transplants with methotrexate plus calcineurin inhibitor. To note about this clone: The antigen is not known.

V lost 0 bases to trimming and J lost 7 bases, with 13 bases between them. CDR1 and CDR2 from the germline V gene are SGHRS and YFSETQ. This CDR3 contains 14 residues. Data came from immunoSEQ multiplex PCR; TCRdb stores just in-frame clones and leaves some out. The table includes about 21,000 clones, about 86% detected once. Whole-study results and caveats: Donor CD8+ memory clones often dominated recipient blood repertoires at later times. After PTCy, TRB diversity resembled that of CNI/methotrexate controls. Blood and skin or GI T cell repertoires showed limited TRB overlap.

The chain couples TRBV5-1 to TRBJ1-2, with D perhaps matching TRBD1 (5 bases). The sequence was collected from a female patient younger than 45 who received an allogeneic stem cell transplant from an unrelated donor, was CMV-positive, and had acute and chronic GVHD. Part of the T cells may come from the graft donor. The sample consisted of PBMCs, taken about 400 days after allogeneic stem cell transplant with calcineurin inhibitor and methotrexate. CDR3 sequence reads: CASSLAGQGGGYTF. The CDR3 DNA follows: TGCGCCAGCAGCTTGGCCGGGCAGGGTGGTGGCTACACCTTC.